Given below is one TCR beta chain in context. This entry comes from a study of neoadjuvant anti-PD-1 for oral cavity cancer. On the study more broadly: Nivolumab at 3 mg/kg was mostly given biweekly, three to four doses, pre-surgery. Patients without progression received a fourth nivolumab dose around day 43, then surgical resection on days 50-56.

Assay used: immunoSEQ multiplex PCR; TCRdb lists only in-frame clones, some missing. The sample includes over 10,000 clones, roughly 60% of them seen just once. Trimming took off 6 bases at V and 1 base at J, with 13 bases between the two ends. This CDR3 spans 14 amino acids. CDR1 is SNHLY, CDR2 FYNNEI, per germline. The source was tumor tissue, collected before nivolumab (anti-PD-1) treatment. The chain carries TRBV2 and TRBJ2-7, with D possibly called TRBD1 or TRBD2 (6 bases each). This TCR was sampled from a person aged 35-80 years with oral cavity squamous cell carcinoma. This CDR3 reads CASRTRGTSYEQYF. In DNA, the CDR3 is TGTGCCAGCAGAACTCGGGGGACATCCTACGAGCAGTACTTC.